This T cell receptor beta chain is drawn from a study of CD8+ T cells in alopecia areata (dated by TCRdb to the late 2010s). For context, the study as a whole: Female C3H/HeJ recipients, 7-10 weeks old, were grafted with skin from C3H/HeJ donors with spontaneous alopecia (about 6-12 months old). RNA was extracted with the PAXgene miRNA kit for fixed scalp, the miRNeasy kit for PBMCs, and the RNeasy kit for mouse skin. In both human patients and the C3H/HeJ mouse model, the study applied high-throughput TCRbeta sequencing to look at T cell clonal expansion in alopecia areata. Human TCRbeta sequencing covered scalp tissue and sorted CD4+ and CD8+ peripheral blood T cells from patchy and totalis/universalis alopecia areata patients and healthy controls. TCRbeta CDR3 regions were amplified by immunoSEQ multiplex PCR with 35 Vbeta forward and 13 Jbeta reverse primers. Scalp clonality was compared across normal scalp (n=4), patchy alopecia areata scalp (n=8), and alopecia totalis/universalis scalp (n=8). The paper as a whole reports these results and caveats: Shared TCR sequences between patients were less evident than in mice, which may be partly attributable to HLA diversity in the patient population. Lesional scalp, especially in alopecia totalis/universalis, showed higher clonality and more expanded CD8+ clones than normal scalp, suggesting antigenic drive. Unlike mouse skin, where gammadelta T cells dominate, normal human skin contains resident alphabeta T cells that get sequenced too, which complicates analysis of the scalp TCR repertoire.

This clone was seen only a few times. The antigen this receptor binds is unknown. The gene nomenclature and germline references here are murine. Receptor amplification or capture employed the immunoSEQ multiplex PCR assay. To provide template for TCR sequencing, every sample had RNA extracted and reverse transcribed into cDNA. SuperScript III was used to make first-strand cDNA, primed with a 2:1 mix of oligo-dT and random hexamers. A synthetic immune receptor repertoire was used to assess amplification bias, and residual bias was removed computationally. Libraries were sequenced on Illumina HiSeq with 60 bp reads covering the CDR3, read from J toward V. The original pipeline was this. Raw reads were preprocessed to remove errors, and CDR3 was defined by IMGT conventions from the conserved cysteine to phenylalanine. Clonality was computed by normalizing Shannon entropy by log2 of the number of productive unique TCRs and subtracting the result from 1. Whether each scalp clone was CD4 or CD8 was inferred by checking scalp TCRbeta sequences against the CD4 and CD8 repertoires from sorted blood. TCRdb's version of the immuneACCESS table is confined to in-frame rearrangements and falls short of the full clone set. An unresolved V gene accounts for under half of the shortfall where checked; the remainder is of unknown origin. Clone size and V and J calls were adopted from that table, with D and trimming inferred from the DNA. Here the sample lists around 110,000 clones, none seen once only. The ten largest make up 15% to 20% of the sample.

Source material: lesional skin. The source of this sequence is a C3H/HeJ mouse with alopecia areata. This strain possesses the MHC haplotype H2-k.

The CDR3 protein is CTCSADGQNTGQLYF. The CDR3 bases that were read are TGCACCTGCAGTGCAGACGGACAGAACACCGGG. Rearrangement joined TRBV1 to TRBJ2-2; perhaps TRBD1 is the D gene, with 6 bases matching. The sequenced fragment ends 4 residues before the CDR3 boundary, so the rest is inferred from the germline J gene. Reading the germline V gene (reference sequence) gives CDR1 NSQYPW and CDR2 LRSPGD. Counted from cysteine to phenylalanine, this CDR3 has 15 amino acids. Of the CDR3's DNA, 33 bases were read; they are in frame from base 1. V and J are truncated by 0 bases and 2 bases respectively, leaving an intervening sequence of 7 bases.